There are a few counts of the clone carrying this TCR beta chain. Its antigen is still unknown. The sample is drawn from a study of T-cell memory formation after mild COVID-19. The V and J ends lost 2 bases and 2 bases respectively, with 4 bases between them. The length of the CDR3 is 12 residues. Germline V gene lookup returns CDR1 LNHDA and CDR2 SQIVND (reference sequence). Study outcomes and limitations: CD4+ clones that contracted lay mainly in CM and EM; CD8+ ones lay in EMRA. Some clones that responded were present in memory (sampled pre-infection), which suggests cross-reactive memory joined. Clonal second-wave expansions that peaked on day 37 had unconfirmed SARS-CoV-2 specificity.

The authors produced TCR alpha and TCR beta cDNA libraries with sample barcodes and UMIs by 5'RACE using constant-segment primers. One entry per CDR3 protein, called by TCRdb with MiXCR from the 5' RACE reads. The repertoire holds about 120,000 distinct CDR3 sequences, with over 20% as singletons. The chain couples TRBV19 to TRBJ2-7; D gene uncertain. This TCR was recovered from a young man who had mild COVID-19 (a few samples of this study predate the infection). Cell type and time point are not known. The specimen sequenced was PBMCs or a T cell subset sorted from them (not recorded which). The CDR3 is CASSISTYEQYF. CDR3 nucleotides: TGTGCCAGTAGTATATCAACCTACGAGCAGTACTTC.